Detailed here is one TCR beta chain. What it binds is unknown. The sample originates from a study of long-term antiretroviral therapy in people with HIV. About the study: It was about a decade after the earliest samples that the 2015 immediate-ART recommendation appeared.

General study points: Although diversity increased after ART, it remained lower than in transplant donor controls. Dominating the repertoire at all time points were the clones that expanded before ART.

Version v3.0 of the immunoSEQ assay was performed at survey level. Per sample, sequencing targeted roughly 35,000-50,000 T-cell genomes. Measured with immunoSEQ multiplex PCR; TCRdb has only the in-frame clones, and not every one. This sample carries 15,000 to 20,000 clones, 76% of them seen once, and the ten largest clones take approximately 9%. The junction had 3 bases not matched to a gene; V was cut back by 1 base and J by 7 bases. The CDR3 totals 14 residues. From germline, CDR1 is SGHVS and CDR2 FQNEAQ. The sequencing here drew on unsorted PBMCs, taken 0.5 years before starting antiretroviral therapy. This receptor was identified in a man aged 18 to 29 with HIV. The V gene is TRBV7-8, the J gene TRBJ2-3; 9 positions match TRBD1. The CDR3: CASSLEDRGNTQYF. The CDR3 region has the DNA TGTGCCAGCAGCTTAGAGGACAGGGGAAATACGCAGTATTTT.